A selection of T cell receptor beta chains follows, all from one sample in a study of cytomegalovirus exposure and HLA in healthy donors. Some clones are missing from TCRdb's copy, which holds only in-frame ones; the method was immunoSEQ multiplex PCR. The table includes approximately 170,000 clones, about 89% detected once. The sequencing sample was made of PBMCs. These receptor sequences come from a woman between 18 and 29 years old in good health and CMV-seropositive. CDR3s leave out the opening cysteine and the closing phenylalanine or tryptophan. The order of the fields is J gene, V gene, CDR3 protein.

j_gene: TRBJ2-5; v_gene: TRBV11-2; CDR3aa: ASSLVRGSGGRVGETQY
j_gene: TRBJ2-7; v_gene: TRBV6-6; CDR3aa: ASSRTSGSYEQY
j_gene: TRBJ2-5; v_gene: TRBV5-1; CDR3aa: ASSFGTSGGGETQY
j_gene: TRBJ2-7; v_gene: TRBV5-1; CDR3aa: ASRYLGEQY
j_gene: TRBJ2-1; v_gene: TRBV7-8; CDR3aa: ASSSPLLAGGLNEQF
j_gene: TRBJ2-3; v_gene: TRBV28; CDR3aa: ASSLSVRERVTDTQY
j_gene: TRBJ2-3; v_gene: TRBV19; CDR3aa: ASSLSDTQY
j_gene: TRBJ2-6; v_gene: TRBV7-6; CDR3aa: ASSFTGGFESRGVLT
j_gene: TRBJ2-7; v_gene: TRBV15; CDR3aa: ATRPVRSAGDYEQY
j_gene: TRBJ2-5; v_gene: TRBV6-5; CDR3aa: ASIRGETQY
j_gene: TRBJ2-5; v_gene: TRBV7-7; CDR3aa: ASSQQGIQETQY
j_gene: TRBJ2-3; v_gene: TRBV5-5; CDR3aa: ASSPLPPGSRIDTQY
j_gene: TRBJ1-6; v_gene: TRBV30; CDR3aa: AWSFTGGLWDSPLH
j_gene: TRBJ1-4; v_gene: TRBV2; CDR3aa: ASSYRGANEKLF
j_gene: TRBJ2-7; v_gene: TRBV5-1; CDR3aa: ASSSGDSYEQY
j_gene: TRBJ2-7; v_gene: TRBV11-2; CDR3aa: ASSSGPSGSSYEQY
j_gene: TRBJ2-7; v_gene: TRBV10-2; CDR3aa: ASRGTGVWEQY
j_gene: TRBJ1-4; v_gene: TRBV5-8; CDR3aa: ASSAQGDEKLF
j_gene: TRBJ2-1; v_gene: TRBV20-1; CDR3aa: SARLVNEQF
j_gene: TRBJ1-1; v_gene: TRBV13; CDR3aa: ATYRGIDTSTEAF
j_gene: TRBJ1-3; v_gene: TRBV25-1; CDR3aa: ASSPPSSGNTIY
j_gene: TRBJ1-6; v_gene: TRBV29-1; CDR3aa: SVGAGPDSPLH
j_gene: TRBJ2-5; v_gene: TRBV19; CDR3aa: ASSIMLRLASETQY
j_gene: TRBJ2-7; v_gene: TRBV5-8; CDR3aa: ASSLASTSEQY
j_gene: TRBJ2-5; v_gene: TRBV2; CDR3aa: ASRKAGFKETQY
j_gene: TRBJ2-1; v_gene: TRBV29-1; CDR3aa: SVGRGPRHNEQF
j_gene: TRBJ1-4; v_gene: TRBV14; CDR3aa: ASSQVLGGQLF
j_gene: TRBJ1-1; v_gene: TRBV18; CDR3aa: ASSPDSYTEAF
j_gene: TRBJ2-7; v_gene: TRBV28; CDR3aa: ASSPADSRRYEQY
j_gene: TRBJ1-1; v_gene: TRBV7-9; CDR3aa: ASRQRSTNTEAF
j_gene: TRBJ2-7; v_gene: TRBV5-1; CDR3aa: ASSLAGGAYEQY
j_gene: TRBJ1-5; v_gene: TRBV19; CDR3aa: ASSVLQAQPQH
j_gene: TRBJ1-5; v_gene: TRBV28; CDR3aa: ASSPLTIGVQPQH
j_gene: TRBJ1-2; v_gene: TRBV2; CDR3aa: ASSESTGEGYT